This T cell receptor beta chain came from a study of shared clonotypes between healthy human individuals. This CDR3 spans 14 amino acids. The V end lost 3 bases, the J end lost 5 bases, and 11 bases lay between the germline ends. CDR1 is LNHDA, CDR2 SQIVND, per germline (reference sequence). As defined, naive CD8 cells were CD45RO-negative and positively selected for CCR7, with terminally differentiated effector memory CD45RA+ cells excluded. Libraries were prepared by immunoSEQ multiplex PCR; TCRdb keeps only in-frame clonotypes and omits some of them. In the table there are fewer than 850,000 clones, around 96% of which are singletons. Regarding this clone: The antigen is undetermined.

General study findings and limits: Inspection by rarefaction showed sorted-subset sequencing to be incomplete despite large depth.

The TCR was taken from a man between 25 and 39 years old in good health. The specimen was naive CD8+ T cells sorted from blood. The V call is TRBV19, the J call TRBJ1-5, with unresolved D. DNA of the CDR3: TGTGCCAGTAGTATTATCCAGCTAGATCAGCCCCAGCATTTT. Translation gives CASSIIQLDQPQHF.